The next 7 T cell receptor beta chains were all read from a single sample in a study of T cell responses to AZD1222 COVID-19 vaccine. TCRdb's table, derived via immunoSEQ multiplex PCR, lists solely in-frame clones and lacks some. Of more than 85,000 clones in the sample, approximately 87% were seen once. The sample here was peripheral blood, taken on day 0 of AZD1222 vaccination. These receptors all come from an adult in good health.

The CDR3 protein is CASSFGHSANTGELFF. The CDR3 DNA reads as TGTGCCAGCAGCTTCGGTCACAGCGCGAACACCGGGGAGCTGTTTTTT. The J gene is TRBJ2-2, the V gene TRBV5-8; D remains unclear. The CDR3 is 16 residues long. The V end lost 2 bases, the J end lost 0 bases, and 11 bases lay between the germline ends. Per the germline V gene, CDR1 is SGHTS and CDR2 is YDEGEE.

The V call is TRBV19, the J call TRBJ1-5, with D uncertain. Germline V gene lookup returns CDR1 LNHDA and CDR2 SQIVND (reference sequence). This CDR3 comprises 16 residues. V lost 3 bases, J lost 0 bases, and 12 bases lay in between. CDR3 nucleotide sequence: TGTGCCAGTAGTATGGGCTTGGGAGATAGCAATCAGCCCCAGCATTTT. Translation: CASSMGLGDSNQPQHF.

V gene TRBV2 combines with J gene TRBJ2-5; weak D call: TRBD2 (6 bases). V gave up 5 bases and J gave up 4 bases, with 14 bases separating them. CDR3 length: 14 residues. Germline loops: CDR1 SNHLY, CDR2 FYNNEI. The CDR3 region is CASSIKTRGETQYF. The DNA for the CDR3 is TGTGCCAGCAGTATTAAGACTAGAGGAGAGACCCAGTACTTC.

This clone was detected once. The V call is TRBV5-6, the J call TRBJ2-2; D gene unclear. There are 13 residues in the CDR3. Between the trimmed V and J ends, which lost 4 bases and 5 bases, there was a span of 9 bases. CDR1 SGHDT and CDR2 YYEEEE come from the germline V gene. The CDR3 DNA sequence: TGTGCCAGCAGCCGTCTTGCGACCGGGGAGCTGTTTTTT. This translates into CASSRLATGELFF.

This clone has just a few counts. The chain uses TRBV7-2 and TRBJ1-4; 7 positions match TRBD1. V was clipped by 5 bases and J by 4 bases; unmatched bases: 7. There are 15 residues in the CDR3. CDR1 and CDR2 (germline): SGHTA, FQGNSA. The CDR3 nucleotides are TGTGCCAGCAGCCCAACGGACAGGTTTAATGAAAAACTGTTTTTT. Protein product: CASSPTDRFNEKLFF.

Only one count was recorded for this clone. The V and J genes are TRBV7-3 and TRBJ2-5; 7 positions agree with TRBD2. Germline CDR1 is SGHTA and CDR2 is FQGTGA. The CDR3 extends over 15 amino acids. V lost 5 bases and J lost 5; bases outside the gene matches: 11. The chain's CDR3 is CASSVDGGGVETQYF. The CDR3, as DNA: TGTGCCAGCAGCGTGGACGGGGGAGGGGTGGAGACCCAGTACTTC.

V usage is TRBV6-2 or TRBV6-3 and J usage is TRBJ1-1, with TRBD1 matching 9 bases. CDR3 length: 14 amino acids. The germline CDR1 and CDR2 sequences are MNHEY and SVGEGT. Losses at the gene ends were 5 bases for V and 4 bases for J; bases not matched to a gene: 5. The CDR3 DNA reads TGTGCCAGCAGTGTCCGGGACAGGGTCACTGAAGCTTTCTTT. Protein: CASSVRDRVTEAFF.